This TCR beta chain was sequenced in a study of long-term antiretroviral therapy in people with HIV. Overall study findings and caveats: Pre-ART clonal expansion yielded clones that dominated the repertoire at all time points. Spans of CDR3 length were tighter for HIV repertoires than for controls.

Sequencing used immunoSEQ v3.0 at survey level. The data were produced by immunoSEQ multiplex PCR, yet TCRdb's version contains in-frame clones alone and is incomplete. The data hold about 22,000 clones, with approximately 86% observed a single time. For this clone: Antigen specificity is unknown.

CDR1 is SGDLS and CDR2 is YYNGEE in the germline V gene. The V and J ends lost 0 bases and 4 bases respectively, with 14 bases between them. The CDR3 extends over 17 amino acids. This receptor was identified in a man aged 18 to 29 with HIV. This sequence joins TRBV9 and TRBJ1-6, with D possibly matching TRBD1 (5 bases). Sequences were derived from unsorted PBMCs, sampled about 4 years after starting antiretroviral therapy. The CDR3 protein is CASSVGWRGDYNSPLHF. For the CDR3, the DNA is TGTGCCAGCAGCGTAGGCTGGAGAGGGGATTATAATTCACCCCTCCACTTT. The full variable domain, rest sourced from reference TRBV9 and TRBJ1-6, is DSGVTQTPKHLITATGQRVTLRCSPRSGDLSVYWYQQSLDQGLQFLIQYYNGEERAKGNILERFSAQQFPDLHSELNLSSLELGDSALYFCASSVGWRGDYNSPLHFGNGTRLTVT.